This TCR beta chain was recovered during a study of post-analysis software for immune sequencing data. Study overall: Patients had relapsing-remitting, secondary progressive or progressive-relapsing multiple sclerosis; some lacked subtype.

General study points: Significantly lower normalized Chao1 diversity was seen in multiple sclerosis patients than in controls. There were roughly 5 TRBV segments more frequent in patients than controls, and TRBV5-6, TRBV5-1 and TRBV20-1 were among them.

This clonotype was observed a handful of times. Antigen unknown. Germline CDR1 and CDR2: MGHRA and YSYEKL. The CDR3 is 17 amino acids. The germline V and J ends were trimmed by 3 bases and 0 bases, with 15 bases remaining between them. Prepared TCR beta cDNA libraries contained unique molecular identifiers. MiXCR was run by TCRdb on the PCR reads, yielding one entry per CDR3 protein. The sample includes 550,000 to 700,000 distinct CDR3 sequences, around 47% of them seen just once. The receptor was derived from a girl aged 5 to 17 with multiple sclerosis. The J gene is TRBJ2-4, the V gene TRBV4-1; D might be TRBD2 (5 bases). Source material: blood. The CDR3 region is CASSHSPRVGAKNIQYF. The CDR3 DNA sequence: TGCGCCAGCAGCCACTCCCCGCGGGTAGGAGCCAAAAACATTCAGTACTTC.